This T cell receptor (beta chain) was profiled in a study of blood T cell repertoires in COVID-19. For the study at large: PBMCs, B-cell-depleted T cells, or T cells were the source of the cDNA or gDNA that made up the material.

Clones were sequenced by immunoSEQ multiplex PCR, and TCRdb holds only the in-frame ones, with some missing. The repertoire holds 150,000 to 200,000 clones, with just under 85% as singletons. This CDR3 has 14 amino acids. V was clipped by 7 bases and J by 6 bases; unmatched bases: 10. Germline V gene data show CDR1 as LNHDA and CDR2 as SQIVND (reference sequence). Sequenced sample: peripheral blood. The clonotype originates from a woman of 80 years or more with acute or convalescent COVID-19. The chain combines TRBV19 with TRBJ2-7, with 9 nucleotides matching TRBD1. The CDR3 sequence is CASKAGTGSGEQYF. The CDR3, as DNA: TGTGCCAGTAAAGCCGGGACAGGGTCGGGCGAGCAGTACTTC.